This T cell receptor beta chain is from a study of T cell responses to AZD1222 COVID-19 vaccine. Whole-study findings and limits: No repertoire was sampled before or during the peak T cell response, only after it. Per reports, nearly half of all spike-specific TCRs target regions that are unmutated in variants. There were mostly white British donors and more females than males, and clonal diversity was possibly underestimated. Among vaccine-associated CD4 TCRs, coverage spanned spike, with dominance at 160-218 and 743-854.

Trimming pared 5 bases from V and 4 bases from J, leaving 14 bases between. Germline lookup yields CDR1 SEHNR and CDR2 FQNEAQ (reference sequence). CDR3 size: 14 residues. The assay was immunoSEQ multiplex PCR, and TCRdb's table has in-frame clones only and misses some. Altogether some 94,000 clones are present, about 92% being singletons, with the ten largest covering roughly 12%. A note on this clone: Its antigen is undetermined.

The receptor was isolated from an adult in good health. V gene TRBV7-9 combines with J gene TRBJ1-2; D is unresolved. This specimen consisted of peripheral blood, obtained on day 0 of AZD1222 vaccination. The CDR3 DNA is TGTGCCAGCAGCCCCACTGGAGAGAGCTATGGCTACACCTTC. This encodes CASSPTGESYGYTF.